This entry describes one T cell receptor beta chain. Its antigen remains unknown. Samples came from healthy bone marrow donors. In nominal health when sampled, donors likely had unrecorded immune exposures nonetheless. The data stem from a study of cytomegalovirus exposure and HLA in healthy donors. General study results and limits: Most CMV-associated TCR beta chains were later found to appear HLA-restricted.

The PCR ran on 60 Vbeta and 13 Jbeta primers. Repertoires were generated with immunoSEQ multiplex PCR, while TCRdb's copy carries only in-frame clones and drops some. Recorded here are about 130,000 clones; the top ten clones represent under 2%. Germline values: CDR1 SGHTA, CDR2 FQGNSA. The CDR3 covers 17 residues. J lost 4 bases, V lost 5 bases, and 12 bases had no gene match. The source is a man aged 18 to 35 in good health and CMV-seronegative. The sample was PBMCs. The chain couples TRBV7-2 to TRBJ2-5, with 11 positions matching TRBD2. The CDR3 here is CASSPRTQLAGGETQYF. CDR3 coding DNA: TGTGCCAGCAGCCCCCGAACTCAGCTAGCGGGGGGAGAGACCCAGTACTTC.